This TCR beta chain was identified during a study of blood T cell repertoires in COVID-19. Background on the study: Researchers got acute and convalescent COVID-19 samples from the United States, Italy and Spain. PBMCs, B-cell-depleted T cells, or T cells were the source of the cDNA or gDNA that made up the material.

Deletions cut 4 bases from V and 0 bases from J, with 6 bases between. Germline CDR1 and CDR2: SQVTM and ANQGSEA. The CDR3 contains 12 residues. As processed by the authors: The authors estimated nucleated cell counts from reference gene primer amplification. Profiled with immunoSEQ multiplex PCR; TCRdb holds only in-frame clones, not every one. The D gene and trimming were derived from the DNA, and the V and J assignments and clone size from that table. In the table there are 150,000 or so clones, roughly 88% of which are singletons. This clonotype originated in a man aged 60-69 years who had recovered from COVID-19. The sequencing sample was made of peripheral blood. The rearrangement links TRBV29-1 to TRBJ1-1, with D hard to call. The CDR3: CSVVEMNTEAFF. The CDR3 nucleotides are TGCAGCGTTGTCGAGATGAACACTGAAGCTTTCTTT. The full variable domain, in which reference TRBV29-1 and TRBJ1-1 provide the parts outside the CDR3, is SAVISQKPSRDICQRGTSLTIQCQVDSQVTMMFWYRQQPGQSLTLIATANQGSEATYESGFVIDKFPISRPNLTFSTLTVSNMSPEDSSIYLCSVVEMNTEAFFGQGTRLTVV.